Listed below are T cell receptor beta chains from one sample, sequenced in a study of shared clonotypes between healthy human individuals. Assay: immunoSEQ multiplex PCR; the TCRdb copy retains only in-frame clones and omits some. Seen here are about half a million clones, roughly 78% observed once, and the top ten hold 10% to 15%. Specimen: PBMCs. The receptors were sampled from a woman aged 40 to 50 in good health. Some clones in this sample may be carry-over from other donors' samples. The CDR3 runs from the conserved cysteine through the conserved F or W. The order of the fields is clone size, D gene, J gene, V gene, CDR3 protein, CDR3 DNA. The D gene is left open where the match is weak. Some rows have no size entry. The others give once, few or many, or a class for an expanded clone.

>.|TRBD2|TRBJ2-1|TRBV2
CASRGLAGSRGNEQFF
TGTGCCAGCAGAGGACTAGCGGGAAGTAGGGGCAATGAGCAGTTCTTC
>.|TRBD2|TRBJ2-1|TRBV19
CASSTLAGLNEQFF
TGTGCCAGTAGTACCCTAGCGGGATTGAATGAGCAGTTCTTC
>.|.|TRBJ1-1|TRBV29-1
CSVPTGSTEAFF
TGCAGCGTGCCAACAGGGAGCACTGAAGCTTTCTTT
>.|.|TRBJ2-7|TRBV19
CASSAGTSAYEQYF
TGTGCCAGTAGTGCCGGGACATCCGCCTACGAGCAGTACTTC
>.|TRBD2|TRBJ2-3|TRBV15
CATSRDYPTLAGGTDTQYF
TGTGCCACCAGCAGAGATTACCCTACACTAGCGGGAGGTACAGATACGCAGTATTTT
>once|TRBD1|TRBJ2-7|TRBV19
CASSFRAGGYEQYF
TGTGCCAGTAGTTTTAGGGCAGGGGGTTACGAGCAGTACTTC
>.|TRBD2|TRBJ2-3|TRBV28
CASSVTGRESTDTQYF
TGTGCCAGCAGTGTGACTGGGCGGGAGAGCACAGATACGCAGTATTTT
>.|.|TRBJ2-7|TRBV18
CASSPPLGVYEQYF
TGTGCCAGCTCACCCCCGTTAGGGGTCTACGAGCAGTACTTC
>few|.|TRBJ2-3|TRBV2
CASSGELGTDTQYF
TGTGCCAGCAGTGGCGAGCTGGGGACAGATACGCAGTATTTT
>.|.|TRBJ2-2|TRBV18
CASSPIGAATGELFF
TGTGCCAGCTCACCAATCGGGGCGGCAACCGGGGAGCTGTTTTTT
>.|TRBD1|TRBJ2-7|TRBV5-1
CASSGGQNAFSYEQYF
TGCGCCAGCAGCGGGGGACAGAACGCCTTCTCCTACGAGCAGTACTTC
>few|.|TRBJ2-2|TRBV7-9
CASSSPKAVNTGELFF
TGTGCCAGCAGCTCCCCAAAAGCGGTGAACACCGGGGAGCTGTTTTTT
>.|TRBD1|TRBJ1-5|TRBV6-5
CASSSTGESNQPQHF
TGTGCCAGCAGTTCGACAGGGGAGAGCAATCAGCCCCAGCATTTT